These T cell receptor beta chains were read from a single sample in a study of T cell responses to AZD1222 COVID-19 vaccine. Data came from immunoSEQ multiplex PCR; TCRdb stores just in-frame clones and leaves some out. The sample records under 150,000 clones, 90% to 95% being singletons. The material was peripheral blood, obtained on day 0 of AZD1222 vaccination. The receptors were gathered from an adult in good health. Each CDR3 is given with its conserved first and last residue. A D gene is named only where the DNA matches it firmly. Expanded clones are given a class, and other clones once, few, many or no size at all.

D gene: .
clone size: .
V gene: TRBV9
J gene: TRBJ2-3
CDR3 DNA: TGTGCCAGCAGCGTAGGGGGAGGTGGAGGCACAGATACGCAGTATTTT
CDR3 protein: CASSVGGGGGTDTQYF

D gene: .
clone size: .
V gene: TRBV7-9
J gene: TRBJ1-1
CDR3 DNA: TGTGCCAGCAGCTTAGGGGGCGGGAACACTGAAGCTTTCTTT
CDR3 protein: CASSLGGGNTEAFF

D gene: TRBD2
clone size: .
V gene: TRBV7-2
J gene: TRBJ2-5
CDR3 DNA: TGTGCCAGCAGCTTAGCTAGCGGGAGCGGGGAGACCCAGTACTTC
CDR3 protein: CASSLASGSGETQYF

D gene: .
clone size: .
V gene: TRBV7-2
J gene: TRBJ1-1
CDR3 DNA: TGTGCCAGCAGCTTAGCGTCAGGGGACACTGAAGCTTTCTTT
CDR3 protein: CASSLASGDTEAFF

D gene: .
clone size: .
V gene: TRBV7-9
J gene: TRBJ1-1
CDR3 DNA: TGTGCCAGCAGCTTACAGGGGCGAACTGAAGCTTTCTTT
CDR3 protein: CASSLQGRTEAFF

D gene: TRBD2
clone size: .
V gene: TRBV19
J gene: TRBJ2-2
CDR3 DNA: TGTGCCAGTAGTGCAGCTAGCGGGAGGGCCGGGGAGCTGTTTTTT
CDR3 protein: CASSAASGRAGELFF

D gene: .
clone size: once
V gene: TRBV16
J gene: TRBJ2-2
CDR3 DNA: TGTGCCAGCAGCCAATCCTCAGTGAGGAACACCGGGGAGCTGTTTTTT
CDR3 protein: CASSQSSVRNTGELFF

D gene: TRBD2
clone size: .
V gene: TRBV11-2
J gene: TRBJ2-1
CDR3 DNA: TGTGCCAGCAGCTTCCCAGCGGGGGCCGACAATGAGCAGTTCTTC
CDR3 protein: CASSFPAGADNEQFF

D gene: TRBD1
clone size: once
V gene: TRBV28
J gene: TRBJ1-2
CDR3 DNA: TGTGCCAGCAGTTCTCCGGGACAGGGTGGCTATGGCTACACCTTC
CDR3 protein: CASSSPGQGGYGYTF

D gene: TRBD1
clone size: .
V gene: TRBV13
J gene: TRBJ2-2
CDR3 DNA: TGTGCCAGCAGCCCCAGGGGGCTAAGGGAGCTGTTTTTT
CDR3 protein: CASSPRGLRELFF

D gene: TRBD2
clone size: once
V gene: TRBV6-2/TRBV6-3
J gene: TRBJ2-6
CDR3 DNA: TGTGCCAGCAGTCGGACTAGCGGATCTGGGGCCAACGTCCTGACTTTC
CDR3 protein: CASSRTSGSGANVLTF

D gene: .
clone size: .
V gene: TRBV5-1
J gene: TRBJ2-7
CDR3 DNA: TGCGCCAGCAGTCCGGGGACACAATCCTACGAGCAGTACTTC
CDR3 protein: CASSPGTQSYEQYF

D gene: TRBD2
clone size: .
V gene: TRBV4-1
J gene: TRBJ2-5
CDR3 DNA: TGCGCCAGCAGCCAAGATCCTAGCGGGAGGTCTGAGACCCAGTACTTC
CDR3 protein: CASSQDPSGRSETQYF

D gene: .
clone size: .
V gene: TRBV5-8
J gene: TRBJ2-2
CDR3 DNA: TGTGCCAGCAGCTCCCGGCGGACAGCGAACACCGGGGAGCTGTTTTTT
CDR3 protein: CASSSRRTANTGELFF

D gene: .
clone size: .
V gene: TRBV6-5
J gene: TRBJ1-1
CDR3 DNA: TGTGCCAGCAGCAGAAATTTGGACACTGAAGCTTTCTTT
CDR3 protein: CASSRNLDTEAFF

D gene: TRBD1
clone size: .
V gene: TRBV4-1
J gene: TRBJ1-4
CDR3 DNA: TGCGCCAGCAGCCAGGAACTTCGACAGGGGGTTGAAAAACTGTTTTTT
CDR3 protein: CASSQELRQGVEKLFF

D gene: TRBD2
clone size: .
V gene: TRBV29-1
J gene: TRBJ2-5
CDR3 DNA: TGCAGCGTGGTAGCGGGAGAGACCCAGTACTTC
CDR3 protein: CSVVAGETQYF

D gene: .
clone size: .
V gene: TRBV25-1
J gene: TRBJ1-5
CDR3 DNA: TGTGCCAGCAGTGGAGAGGGTGGCAATCAGCCCCAGCATTTT
CDR3 protein: CASSGEGGNQPQHF

D gene: TRBD2
clone size: .
V gene: TRBV9
J gene: TRBJ2-2
CDR3 DNA: TGTGCCAGCAGCGTTAGGGCGGGGGAGCGTTCCGTCGGGGAGCTGTTTTTT
CDR3 protein: CASSVRAGERSVGELFF

D gene: .
clone size: .
V gene: TRBV28
J gene: TRBJ2-5
CDR3 DNA: TGTGCCAGCAGGTCCACAGGGCCGGAGACCCAGTACTTC
CDR3 protein: CASRSTGPETQYF

D gene: .
clone size: .
V gene: TRBV20-1
J gene: TRBJ1-1
CDR3 DNA: TGCAGTGCTAGTGTCCCCCTCGACACAAACACTGAAGCTTTCTTT
CDR3 protein: CSASVPLDTNTEAFF

D gene: .
clone size: once
V gene: TRBV11-2
J gene: TRBJ2-3
CDR3 DNA: TGTGCCAGCAGCTTATACGGAGATACGCAGTATTTT
CDR3 protein: CASSLYGDTQYF

D gene: .
clone size: .
V gene: TRBV12-3/TRBV12-4
J gene: TRBJ2-1
CDR3 DNA: TGTGCCAGCAGTTCACAAATACACAATGAGCAGTTCTTC
CDR3 protein: CASSSQIHNEQFF

D gene: .
clone size: .
V gene: TRBV11-2
J gene: TRBJ1-2
CDR3 DNA: TGTGCCAGCAGCTTAAACAGGGAGAGTTATGGCTACACCTTC
CDR3 protein: CASSLNRESYGYTF

D gene: .
clone size: .
V gene: TRBV1
J gene: TRBJ2-7
CDR3 DNA: TGCACCAGCAGCCAAGAAGCGGGAGAAAAGACCTACGAGCAGTACTTC
CDR3 protein: CTSSQEAGEKTYEQYF

D gene: .
clone size: .
V gene: TRBV29-1
J gene: TRBJ1-3
CDR3 DNA: TGCAGCGTTGTAAGCCGGGATGCCGGAAACACCATATATTTT
CDR3 protein: CSVVSRDAGNTIYF

D gene: .
clone size: .
V gene: TRBV21-1
J gene: TRBJ1-1
CDR3 DNA: TGTGCCAGCAGCCGGGGACACCTCACTGAAGCTTTCTTT
CDR3 protein: CASSRGHLTEAFF

D gene: .
clone size: .
V gene: TRBV4-3
J gene: TRBJ2-3
CDR3 DNA: TGCGCCAGCAGCACCGACGGGGTAATCACAGATACGCAGTATTTT
CDR3 protein: CASSTDGVITDTQYF

D gene: TRBD2
clone size: .
V gene: TRBV7-2
J gene: TRBJ2-5
CDR3 DNA: TGTGCCAGCATCCCTACTAGCGGGATAGAGACCCAGTACTTC
CDR3 protein: CASIPTSGIETQYF

D gene: .
clone size: .
V gene: TRBV3-1/TRBV3-2
J gene: TRBJ1-3
CDR3 DNA: TGTGCCAGCAGCCAACAAAGTCTCTCGGGAAACACCATATATTTT
CDR3 protein: CASSQQSLSGNTIYF

D gene: TRBD2
clone size: .
V gene: TRBV10-3
J gene: TRBJ2-3
CDR3 DNA: TGTGCCATCAGTGATCGCGGGGGGGCCGTTTCTTTTGGTACGCAGTATTTT
CDR3 protein: CAISDRGGAVSFGTQYF

D gene: .
clone size: .
V gene: TRBV12-2
J gene: TRBJ1-2
CDR3 DNA: TGTGCAAGTCGCTTAGGGGGAAGAACTAACTATGGCTACACCTTC
CDR3 protein: CASRLGGRTNYGYTF

D gene: .
clone size: .
V gene: TRBV20-1
J gene: TRBJ2-1
CDR3 DNA: TGCAGTGCTAGATTCCGACGGTTCTTC
CDR3 protein: CSARFRRFF

D gene: .
clone size: .
V gene: TRBV13
J gene: TRBJ2-7
CDR3 DNA: TGTGCCAGCAGCCGGGGGCCCACCTACGAGCAGTACTTC
CDR3 protein: CASSRGPTYEQYF

D gene: .
clone size: .
V gene: TRBV27
J gene: TRBJ1-2
CDR3 DNA: TGTGCCAGCAGTTTGGTGGCTTCGGATGGCTACACCTTC
CDR3 protein: CASSLVASDGYTF

D gene: .
clone size: .
V gene: TRBV6-5
J gene: TRBJ1-1
CDR3 DNA: TGTGCCAGCAAGGCGAGGTGGGGGGACACTGAAGCTTTCTTT
CDR3 protein: CASKARWGDTEAFF

D gene: TRBD2
clone size: .
V gene: TRBV6-5
J gene: TRBJ2-1
CDR3 DNA: TGTGCCAGCAGTTTGGATGGCGGGGGGCCATACAATGAGCAGTTCTTC
CDR3 protein: CASSLDGGGPYNEQFF